One and the same sample provided the 18 T cell receptor beta chains below, sequenced in a study of blood T cell repertoires in COVID-19. Libraries were prepared by immunoSEQ multiplex PCR; TCRdb keeps only in-frame clonotypes and omits some of them. This table holds 70,000 to 90,000 clones, approximately 82% found once. Sample: peripheral blood. The receptor set was obtained from a woman of 80 years or more with acute or convalescent COVID-19.

The rearrangement joins TRBV5-6 to TRBJ1-1; 7 nucleotides agree with TRBD1. Germline V gene lookup returns CDR1 SGHDT and CDR2 YYEEEE. The length of the CDR3 is 16 residues. Unmatched junction bases numbered 12, after V lost 4 bases and J lost 3 bases. CDR3 coding DNA: TGTGCCAGCAGCCAACGAGCGCTTACAGGGGACACTGAAGCTTTCTTT. Amino acid sequence: CASSQRALTGDTEAFF.

The V call is TRBV10-3, the J call TRBJ1-2, with 10 positions matching TRBD1. Looked up from germline, CDR1 is ENHRY and CDR2 is SYGVKD. Germline trimming cut 6 bases from V and 8 bases from J; bases unmatched to any gene: 9. This CDR3 is built from 14 residues. CDR3 sequence (DNA): TGTGCCATCAGCCTTGACAGGGGGCGAGGGGGCTACACCTTC. Its protein product is CAISLDRGRGGYTF.

The J gene is TRBJ2-3, the V gene TRBV7-7; weak D call: TRBD2 (5 bases). The ends were cut back, 2 bases at V and 1 base at J, with 10 bases in the middle. This CDR3 comprises 15 residues. The germline CDR1 and CDR2 sequences are SSHAT and FNYEAQ (reference sequence). The CDR3 protein is CASSLSGWGTDTQYF. The CDR3 DNA sequence: TGTGCCAGCAGCTTATCGGGGTGGGGCACAGATACGCAGTATTTT.

The chain couples TRBV30 to TRBJ1-5; no reliable D call. Between the trimmed V and J ends, which lost 0 bases and 2 bases, there was a span of 11 bases. Germline V gene data show CDR1 as GTSNPN and CDR2 as SVGIG (reference sequence). The CDR3 runs to 15 residues. As DNA, the CDR3 is TGTGCCTGGAGTGTGGCAGGAGGAGGCAATCAGCCCCAGCATTTT. This sequence encodes CAWSVAGGGNQPQHF.

In this sample, this clone turned up a few times. The rearrangement joins TRBV30 to TRBJ1-5; 9 bases agree with TRBD1. The length of the CDR3 is 14 residues. The germline CDR1 and CDR2 sequences are GTSNPN and SVGIG (reference sequence). V dropped 3 bases and J dropped 5; count of bases not matched to a gene: 5. CDR3 sequence: CAWRPGQGYQPQHF. In DNA, the CDR3 is TGTGCCTGGAGACCGGGACAGGGTTATCAGCCCCAGCATTTT.

J is TRBJ2-7 and V is TRBV3-1 (or the pseudogene TRBV3-2), with D perhaps matching TRBD2 (5 bases). Trimming removed 4 bases at V and 0 bases at J, with 10 bases between. The CDR3 covers 14 residues. Germline CDR1 and CDR2: LGHDT and YNNKEL (reference sequence). CDR3 coding DNA: TGTGCCAGCAGCCGAGATAGCGTCTCCTACGAGCAGTACTTC. Its protein product is CASSRDSVSYEQYF.

The gene calls are TRBV9 and TRBJ1-2; 10 bases line up with TRBD1. V lost 4 bases, J lost 8 bases, and 5 bases stayed unmatched. The CDR3 runs to 13 residues. CDR1 and CDR2 (germline): SGDLS, YYNGEE. CDR3 DNA sequence: TGTGCCAGCAGCCTAGGGACAGGGGAAGGCTACACCTTC. This gives the protein CASSLGTGEGYTF.

The rearrangement uses TRBV18 and TRBJ1-3; D uncertain. Germline CDR1 is KGHSH and CDR2 is LQKENI. The CDR3 runs to 15 residues. V dropped 2 bases and J dropped 0 bases, with 8 bases sitting between them. CDR3 in amino acids: CASSPAGRSGNTIYF. The CDR3 bases are TGTGCCAGCTCACCAGCGGGCCGCTCTGGAAACACCATATATTTT.

The V call is TRBV7-9, the J call TRBJ1-1; 7 nucleotides match TRBD1. Germline lookup yields CDR1 SEHNR and CDR2 FQNEAQ (reference sequence). The V gene end was trimmed by 5 bases and the J gene end by 3 bases; junction bases not matched to a gene: 9. The CDR3 spans 15 residues. The CDR3, as DNA: TGTGCCAGCAGCCCCCGACAGGGAGGAGACACTGAAGCTTTCTTT. Its translation is CASSPRQGGDTEAFF.

The sample holds one count of this clone. The chain has TRBV7-9 and TRBJ1-6; perhaps TRBD1 as D (6 bases). V dropped 5 bases and J dropped 5 bases, with 16 bases sitting between them. Germline CDR1 is SEHNR and CDR2 is FQNEAQ (reference sequence). The CDR3 has 16 amino acids. The CDR3 region is CASSLSPGTHNSPLHF. DNA for the CDR3: TGTGCCAGCAGCCTCTCCCCCGGGACACATAATTCACCCCTCCACTTT.

The chain recombines TRBV19 with TRBJ2-7, with 11 bases aligning to TRBD2. Germline CDR1 reads LNHDA; CDR2 reads SQIVND (reference sequence). V shed 4 bases, J shed 2 bases, and the junction held 4 bases outside the gene matches. The CDR3 covers 15 residues. The CDR3 loop reads CASSTGTSGTYEQYF. CDR3 DNA sequence: TGTGCCAGTAGTACTGGGACTAGCGGAACCTACGAGCAGTACTTC.

J is TRBJ2-5 and V is TRBV9, with TRBD2 matching over 8 bases. V was clipped by 4 bases and J by 3 bases; unmatched bases: 8. Germline V gene lookup returns CDR1 SGDLS and CDR2 YYNGEE. The CDR3 consists of 15 residues. The CDR3 DNA sequence: TGTGCCAGCAGCACCTCGACTAGCGAGAAAGAGACCCAGTACTTC. It yields the protein CASSTSTSEKETQYF.

The chain links TRBV7-9 to TRBJ1-2; 9 bases fit TRBD1. The V and J ends lost 4 bases and 3 bases, in that order; junction bases with no gene match: 3. Germline V gives CDR1 SEHNR, CDR2 FQNEAQ (reference sequence). The CDR3 contains 14 residues. The CDR3 region has the DNA TGTGCCAGCAGCTCGACAGGGGGAGACTATGGCTACACCTTC. It specifies CASSSTGGDYGYTF.

The gene calls are TRBV14 and TRBJ1-1; D unclear. Trimming pared 5 bases from V and 2 bases from J, leaving 6 bases between. Germline V gene data show CDR1 as SGHDN and CDR2 as FVKESK. The CDR3 length is 12 residues. The CDR3, as DNA: TGTGCCAGCAGCGTGGGCAACACTGAAGCTTTCTTT. Translated, it gives CASSVGNTEAFF.

The chain recombines TRBV19 with TRBJ1-6, with TRBD1 identical over 8 bases. J gave up 9 bases and V 6 bases, and 10 bases lay outside the gene matches. CDR1 and CDR2 (germline): LNHDA, SQIVND (reference sequence). The CDR3 totals 15 residues. CDR3 sequence (DNA): TGTGCCAGTAGAAGGGACAGGTCATTAGCTTCACCCCTCCACTTT. This codes for CASRRDRSLASPLHF.

V and J are TRBV6-5 and TRBJ1-1; perhaps TRBD1 as D (6 bases). The CDR3 has 14 residues. V lost 4 bases and J lost 4, with 13 bases in between. CDR1 MNHEY and CDR2 SVGAGI come from the germline V gene. The CDR3 DNA is TGTGCCAGCAGTTCCGCACAGGGTCTCACTGAAGCTTTCTTT. Protein product: CASSSAQGLTEAFF.

This clone was seen more than once but under ten times. The chain joins TRBV13 to TRBJ2-7, with 10 bases fitting TRBD1. This CDR3 is built from 15 residues. Germline lookup yields CDR1 PRHDT and CDR2 FYEKMQ (reference sequence). V lost 5 bases, J lost 4 bases, and 8 bases stayed unmatched. CDR3 DNA sequence: TGTGCCAGCAGCCGAACCGGGACAGGGGTATACGAGCAGTACTTC. This encodes CASSRTGTGVYEQYF.

The chain joins TRBV29-1 to TRBJ2-7, with 8 bases that match TRBD2. The CDR3 spans 13 residues. Per the germline V gene, CDR1 is SQVTM and CDR2 is ANQGSEA. The trim removed 3 bases at V and 2 bases at J, leaving 3 bases unmatched. The CDR3 DNA is TGCAGCGTTGAGGTTAGCGGGACCTACGAGCAGTACTTC. It yields the protein CSVEVSGTYEQYF.